This T cell receptor (beta chain) comes out of a study of CD8 T cells in Susac syndrome. Random hexamers were used to reverse transcribe an amount of about 0.45 to 1 ug RNA. An immunoSEQ multiplex PCR generated amplified TCR beta CDR3 products spanning 54 Vbeta and 13 Jbeta. Via MiXCR, TCRdb re-called the immunoSEQ multiplex PCR reads, giving one row per CDR3 protein. This sample yields 250,000 to 350,000 distinct CDR3 sequences, of which approximately 84% are seen a single time; 0.11% belongs to the top ten. Germline V CDR1 and CDR2: MNHNS, SASEGT. This CDR3 is built from 12 residues. Trimming stripped 7 bases from V and 5 bases from J, with 11 bases between. Points from the study as a whole: The study's TCR sequencing and HLA analysis drew on a certain number of individuals. That number was acknowledged as relatively small.

The sample holds a few counts of this clonotype. Its antigen is as yet unknown. Sequencing of TCR beta was performed on blood CD8+ and CD4+ T cells. TEMRA cells underwent FACS enrichment and CD8+ and CD4+ T cells underwent negative isolation. The sequence was collected from a human donor with multiple sclerosis. The rearrangement links TRBV6-1 to TRBJ2-5, with D perhaps matching TRBD1 (6 bases). The sequenced sample consisted of CD8+ T cells from PBMCs. The CDR3 DNA reads TGTGCCAGCAAGGGGGATTGGGAGACCCAGTACTTC. It specifies CASKGDWETQYF.